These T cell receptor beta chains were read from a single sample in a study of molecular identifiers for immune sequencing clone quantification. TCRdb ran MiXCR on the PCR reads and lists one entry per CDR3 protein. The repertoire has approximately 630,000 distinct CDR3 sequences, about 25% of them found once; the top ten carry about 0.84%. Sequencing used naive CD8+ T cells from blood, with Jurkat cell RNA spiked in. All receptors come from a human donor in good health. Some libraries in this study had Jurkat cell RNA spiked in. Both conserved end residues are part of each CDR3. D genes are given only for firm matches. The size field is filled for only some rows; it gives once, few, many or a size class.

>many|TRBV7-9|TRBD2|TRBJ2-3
TGTGCCAGCAGCCCCCGGACTAGCGGGAGTGGGGGAGATACGCAGTATTTT
CASSPRTSGSGGDTQYF
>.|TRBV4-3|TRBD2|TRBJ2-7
TGCGCCAGCAGCCAAGACCCCCGGGACTACGGCTACGAGCAGTACTTC
CASSQDPRDYGYEQYF
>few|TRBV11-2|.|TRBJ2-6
TGTGCCAGCAGCTTATTAGGGGGGCCCCCGGGCTCTGGGGCCAACGTCCTGACTTTC
CASSLLGGPPGSGANVLTF
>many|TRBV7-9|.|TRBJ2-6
TGTGCCAGCAGCTCCCCCCGACAGGAAAACTCTGGGGCCAACGTCCTGACTTTC
CASSSPRQENSGANVLTF
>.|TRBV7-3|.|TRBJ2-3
TGTGCCAGCAGCGCTATCGGGGCTAGCACAGATACGCAGTATTTT
CASSAIGASTDTQYF
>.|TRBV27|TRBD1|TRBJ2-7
TGTGCCAGCAGGGACAGGGCAGGTTACTACGAGCAGTACTTC
CASRDRAGYYEQYF
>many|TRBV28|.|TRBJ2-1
TGTGCCAGCCCCCCAGGCCCGCAGGGGCCATCCTACAATGAGCAGTTCTTC
CASPPGPQGPSYNEQFF
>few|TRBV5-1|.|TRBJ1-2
TGCGCCAGCAGCTTGGTCCCCCGGCAGGGGATGGACTATGGCTACACCTTC
CASSLVPRQGMDYGYTF
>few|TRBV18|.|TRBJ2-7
TGTGCCAGCTCACCACATCCAGGGGATAGGAACGAGCAGTACTTC
CASSPHPGDRNEQYF
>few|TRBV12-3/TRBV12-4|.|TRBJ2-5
TGTGCCAGCAGCTACCGGGGACTCAGATTGGGCCAGTACTTC
CASSYRGLRLGQYF
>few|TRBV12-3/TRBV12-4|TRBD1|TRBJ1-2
TGTGCCAGCAGCGGACAGGGGCTCTCTGGCTACACCTTC
CASSGQGLSGYTF
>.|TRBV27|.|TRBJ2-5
TGTGCCAGCAGTCGAAGTGGGGAAGAGCCCCAGTACTTC
CASSRSGEEPQYF
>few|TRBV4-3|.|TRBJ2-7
TGCGCCAGCAGCCAAGATAGAACTAGTAGGGGCCTGCAGTACTTC
CASSQDRTSRGLQYF
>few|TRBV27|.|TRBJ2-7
TGTGCCAGCAGTTTATCGGGGGGACACCAGTACGAGCAGTACTTC
CASSLSGGHQYEQYF
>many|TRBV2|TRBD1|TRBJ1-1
TGTGCCAGCCGGGACAGCATGAACACTGAAGCTTTCTTT
CASRDSMNTEAFF
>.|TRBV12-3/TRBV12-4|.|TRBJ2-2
TGTGCCAGCAGTTTAGGTTTTCCCGGGGAACTGTTTTTT
CASSLGFPGELFF
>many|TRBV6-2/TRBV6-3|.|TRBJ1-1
TGTGCCAGCAGTCCGCGGGCCACTGAAGCTTTCTTT
CASSPRATEAFF
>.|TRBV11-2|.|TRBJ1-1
TGTGCCAGCAGCTTCTCGGAGACTGAAGCTTTCTTT
CASSFSETEAFF
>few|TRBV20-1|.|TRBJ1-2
TGCAGTGCCCACCCCGAGACAGCGGTTGACTATGGCTACACCTTC
CSAHPETAVDYGYTF
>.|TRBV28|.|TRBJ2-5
TGTACCAGCACCCTCTCCCGGTTTACGGGTCGAGAAGAGACCCAGTACTTC
CTSTLSRFTGREETQYF
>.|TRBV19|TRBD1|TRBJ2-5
TGTGCCACCGGACAGGATCAAGAGACCCAGTACTTC
CATGQDQETQYF
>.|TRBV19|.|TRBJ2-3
TGTGCCAGTAGTCCAGGGTTGGGATTTTCGACAGATACGCAGTATTTT
CASSPGLGFSTDTQYF
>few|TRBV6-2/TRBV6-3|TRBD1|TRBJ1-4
TGTGCCAGCAGTTACTCGTTTTCTCTTGGCGGGACAGCGAGTTTT
CASSYSFSLGGTASF
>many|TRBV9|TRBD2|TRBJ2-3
TGTGCCAGCAGCGCGTCTCACACCTCTAGCGGGCCTAGCACAGATACGCAGTATTTT
CASSASHTSSGPSTDTQYF
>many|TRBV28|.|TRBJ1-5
TGTGCCAGCAGTTTGGGCTCATGGCCAGCCGGCAATCAGCCCCAGCATTTT
CASSLGSWPAGNQPQHF
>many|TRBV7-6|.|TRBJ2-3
TGTGCCAGCAGCTTGGATTCGGGGGCCGCAGATACACAGTATTTT
CASSLDSGAADTQYF
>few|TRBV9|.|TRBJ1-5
TGTGCCAGCAGCACGCCTTTCTTATGGCGGCCCCAGCATTTT
CASSTPFLWRPQHF